These 18 T cell receptor beta chains share one sample of origin, sequenced in a study of blood T cells in healthy people across ages. Using a J-beta primer mix together with a sample-barcoded 5' primer, a second PCR was run for roughly 6 to 11 cycles. TCRdb used MiXCR to reprocess the 5' RACE reads, holding one entry per CDR3 protein. This table holds approximately 730,000 distinct CDR3 sequences, roughly 50% found once. Sequencing was carried out using blood. These TCRs come from a man older than 75 in good health.

V gene TRBV14 combines with J gene TRBJ2-7, with 7 bases identical to TRBD1. Germline V gene lookup returns CDR1 SGHDN and CDR2 FVKESK. The length of the CDR3 is 16 residues. The trim removed 3 bases at V and 5 bases at J, leaving 13 bases unmatched. The CDR3 here is CASSQGAGTASHEQYF. CDR3 nucleotides: TGTGCCAGCAGCCAGGGGGCCGGGACAGCATCCCACGAGCAGTACTTC.

The chain has TRBV6-5 and TRBJ2-1; D is ambiguous. V was clipped by 6 bases and J by 0 bases, with 12 bases between them. The CDR3 has 15 residues. Germline V gene sequence: CDR1 MNHEY, CDR2 SVGAGI. The CDR3 here is CASRLGYSSYNEQFF. As DNA, the CDR3 is TGTGCCAGCAGACTTGGATACTCCTCCTACAATGAGCAGTTCTTC.

The V gene is TRBV15, the J gene TRBJ2-7; 8 bases align to TRBD2. In germline, CDR1 is LNHNV, CDR2 YYDKDF (reference sequence). The CDR3 has 14 residues. With V trimmed by 0 bases and J by 3 bases, 1 base remained unmatched. The CDR3 nucleotides are TGTGCCACCAGCAGAGAACTAGCGGACTACGAGCAGTACTTC. Translation gives CATSRELADYEQYF.

The chain carries TRBV30 and TRBJ2-2; 8 positions match TRBD1. This CDR3 is built from 16 residues. The trim removed 4 bases at V and 4 bases at J, leaving 11 bases unmatched. Germline values: CDR1 GTSNPN, CDR2 SVGIG (reference sequence). CDR3 loop: CAWIPGGQVFTGELFF. CDR3 bases: TGTGCCTGGATCCCAGGGGGACAGGTGTTCACCGGGGAGCTGTTTTTT. The entire variable domain, with the rest obtained from reference TRBV30 and TRBJ2-2, is as follows: SQTIHQWPATLVQPVGSPLSLECTVEGTSNPNLYWYRQAAGRGLQLLFYSVGIGQISSEVPQNLSASRPQDRQFILSSKKLLLSDSGFYLCAWIPGGQVFTGELFFGEGSRLTVL.

This clonotype came up a few times. The genes are TRBV7-2 and TRBJ2-3, with D uncertain. The CDR3 has 13 amino acids. V lost 5 bases, J lost 14 bases, and 20 bases lay in between. Germline V gene sequence: CDR1 SGHTA, CDR2 FQGNSA. CDR3 bases: TGTGCCAGCAGCCTCCCTGAGCACAGATACGCGTATTTT. Its protein product is CASSLPEHRYAYF.

This clonotype was observed a handful of times. The chain employs TRBV20-1 and TRBJ2-3; 9 positions agree with TRBD2. Germline V lookup: CDR1 DFQATT, CDR2 SNEGSKA (reference sequence). The CDR3 totals 14 residues. The ends lost 7 bases at V and 5 bases at J; junction bases unmatched: 10. CDR3 nucleotide sequence: TGCAGTGTTGGGCCAGCGGGAGGCCAAGATACGCAGTATTTT. This codes for CSVGPAGGQDTQYF.

This clonotype was found many times. This chain uses TRBV24-1 with TRBJ2-4, with D uncertain. V lost 8 bases, J lost 2 bases, and 9 bases lay in between. CDR1 is KGHDR and CDR2 is SFDVKD in the germline V gene. The CDR3 spans 13 residues. CDR3 loop: CATMDRSKNIQYF. Here the CDR3 DNA reads TGTGCCACCATGGACCGATCCAAAAACATTCAGTACTTC.

The chain joins TRBV15 to TRBJ2-2; D unclear. V was trimmed by 0 bases and J by 4 bases, leaving 6 bases between them. Germline CDR1 LNHNV, CDR2 YYDKDF (reference sequence). The CDR3 consists of 14 residues. CDR3 loop: CATSRDYTTGELFF. The DNA for the CDR3 is TGTGCCACCAGCAGAGACTACACCACCGGGGAGCTGTTTTTT.

This chain connects TRBV9 to TRBJ1-4; 11 bases map to TRBD1. The germline gives CDR1 SGDLS, CDR2 YYNGEE. V was clipped by 3 bases and J by 8 bases; unmatched bases: 6. The CDR3 totals 15 residues. CDR3 nucleotide sequence: TGTGCCAGCAGCGGAGGACAGGGGGCCGGAGAAAAACTGTTTTTT. It codes for CASSGGQGAGEKLFF.

For the CDR3, the DNA is TGTGCCAGCAGCTCCCAGCGGGGCTACAATGAGCAGTTCTTC. Its protein is CASSSQRGYNEQFF. V gene TRBV11-2 combines with J gene TRBJ2-1; TRBD2 matches at 7 bases. CDR1 and CDR2 (germline): SGHAT, FQNNGV. CDR3 length: 14 residues. V lost 4 bases and J lost 3; bases outside the gene matches: 3.

In its sample, this clonotype was seen once. The V call is TRBV20-1, the J call TRBJ2-6, with 14 bases fitting TRBD2. The CDR3 covers 18 residues. Germline loops: CDR1 DFQATT, CDR2 SNEGSKA (reference sequence). The V segment lost 5 bases and the J segment 0 bases; nucleotides outside the gene matches: 6. The CDR3, as DNA: TGCAGTGCTGGTCTCGGGACTAGCGGGAGCTCTGGGGCCAACGTCCTGACTTTC. Residues: CSAGLGTSGSSGANVLTF.

The chain has TRBV7-2 and TRBJ2-3; unclear D gene. V dropped 5 bases and J dropped 0 bases, with 12 bases sitting between them. Germline V CDR1 and CDR2: SGHTA, FQGNSA. This CDR3 is 15 amino acids long. The CDR3 loop reads CASSPPYLSTDTQYF. The CDR3 nucleotides are TGTGCCAGCAGCCCCCCCTATCTTAGCACAGATACGCAGTATTTT. Based on the CDR3 plus reference TRBV7-2 and TRBJ2-3, the full variable domain is GAGVSQSPSNKVTEKGKDVELRCDPISGHTALYWYRQSLGQGLEFLIYFQGNSAPDKSGLPSDRFSAERTGGSVSTLTIQRTQQEDSAVYLCASSPPYLSTDTQYFGPGTRLTVL.

Remarks on this clonotype: Its ends do not fully match the called genes, so a read error is possible. This chain joins TRBV7-9 and TRBJ2-5; D is ambiguous. Germline lookup yields CDR1 SEHNR and CDR2 FQNEAQ (reference sequence). The CDR3 is made up of 15 amino acids. The DNA of the CDR3 is TGTGCCAGCGGCTTCGCGAGTACCGGGCAAGAGACCCAGTACTTC. Translation gives CASGFASTGQETQYF.

The rearrangement joins TRBV5-1 to TRBJ2-1; possible D gene TRBD1, 8 bases. The CDR3 covers 16 residues. V was pared by 0 bases and J by 3 bases, with 13 bases between. In germline, CDR1 is SGHRS, CDR2 YFSETQ. The CDR3 spells CASSLAAGTGYNEQFF. The CDR3 coding sequence is TGCGCCAGCAGCTTGGCAGCGGGGACAGGCTACAATGAGCAGTTCTTC.

This rearrangement joins TRBV29-1 to TRBJ1-5; TRBD1 aligns across 10 bases. The V segment lost 6 bases and the J segment 2 bases; nucleotides outside the gene matches: 4. The CDR3 consists of 14 residues. Germline V gene lookup returns CDR1 SQVTM and CDR2 ANQGSEA. Here the CDR3 reads CSVGTGERNQPQHF. CDR3 bases: TGCAGCGTAGGGACAGGGGAGCGCAATCAGCCCCAGCATTTT.

The rearrangement links TRBV30 to TRBJ1-1; TRBD1 aligns across 8 bases. CDR3 length equals 13 residues. The trim removed 4 bases at V and 4 bases at J, leaving 5 bases unmatched. Looked up from germline, CDR1 is GTSNPN and CDR2 is SVGIG (reference sequence). This chain's CDR3 is CAWIGQGGTEAFF. The CDR3 DNA is TGTGCCTGGATCGGACAGGGAGGCACTGAAGCTTTCTTT.

This chain links TRBV6-1 with TRBJ2-1; possibly TRBD1 for D (7 bases). The CDR3 totals 15 residues. Trimming took 1 base from V and 8 from J, leaving 15 bases between them. The germline CDR1 and CDR2 sequences are MNHNS and SASEGT. CDR3 sequence (DNA): TGTGCCAGCAGTGAAGGGTCCCTCAGGGGGGATGAGCAGTTCTTC. Its translation: CASSEGSLRGDEQFF.

The V gene is TRBV11-2, the J gene TRBJ2-3; TRBD1 or TRBD2 may be the D gene (5 bases each). Trimming removed 1 base from V and 14 bases from J, with 16 bases in between. The germline V gene has CDR1 SGHAT and CDR2 FQNNGV. There are 13 residues in the CDR3. The CDR3 nucleotides are TGTGCCAGCAGCTTAGGGATTGGGGGATACGCGTATTTT. Protein product: CASSLGIGGYAYF. Full variable domain (remainder filled in from reference TRBV11-2 and TRBJ2-3): EAGVAQSPRYKIIEKRQSVAFWCNPISGHATLYWYQQILGQGPKLLIQFQNNGVVDDSQLPKDRFSAERLKGVDSTLKIQPAKLEDSAVYLCASSLGIGGYAYFGPGTRLTVL.